This T cell receptor beta chain was identified in a study of PD-1 blockade in mismatch repair-deficient tumors. Across the whole study: All were previously treated, progressing patients with over 9 mismatch repair-deficient cancer types.

Study-wide results and limits: Rapid post-treatment expansion, then contraction, generally preceding radiologic response, marked tumor-resident clones.

Of note for this clone: Its target is not known.

CDR1 and CDR2 (germline): MNHNY, SVGAGI (reference sequence). CDR3 length equals 13 residues. The V end was cut by 6 bases, the J end by 0 bases, with 9 bases between. Sequencing was performed with immunoSEQ multiplex PCR; in TCRdb, only in-frame clones are kept and a portion is missing. The sample yields 15,000 or so clones, approximately 82% seen once. All patients were mismatch repair deficient, assessed by either PCR or immunohistochemistry. The chain joins TRBV6-6 to TRBJ2-7; possible D gene TRBD2, 5 bases. The input for sequencing was PBMCs, taken about 15 weeks after starting pembrolizumab. The TCR comes from an adult with mismatch repair-deficient cancer. The CDR3 protein is CASRHRDSYEQYF. For the CDR3, the DNA is TGTGCCAGCAGACACCGGGACTCCTACGAGCAGTACTTC.